Presented here are 25 T cell receptor beta chains from one specimen sequenced in a study of blood T cells in healthy people across ages. For the second PCR, which ran for 7 to 11 cycles, a sample-barcoded 5' primer and a J-beta primer mix were used. TCRdb re-analysed the 5' RACE reads in MiXCR, keeping a single row per CDR3 protein. Of some 690,000 distinct CDR3 sequences listed, 22% were seen once; the top ten hold 22%. The sample comprised blood. These receptors were collected from a man aged 70 or older in good health.

The CDR3 DNA follows: TGTGCCAGCAGTTTCCCCTTTACAGGGGAAGAGACCCAGTACTTC. Residues: CASSFPFTGEETQYF. The V and J genes are TRBV28 and TRBJ2-5; 7 bases match TRBD1. Trimming at V came to 3 bases and at J to 3 bases, leaving 7 bases not matched to a gene. This CDR3 contains 15 residues. Per the germline V gene, CDR1 is MDHEN and CDR2 is SYDVKM.

This clonotype was seen only a few times. The CDR3 sequence: CSAYSGHYEQYF. The CDR3 DNA is TGCAGTGCTTATAGCGGCCACTACGAGCAGTACTTC. This chain uses TRBV20-1 with TRBJ2-7, with a possible D match to TRBD2 (6 bases). V gave up 5 bases and J gave up 3 bases, with 11 bases separating them. This CDR3 contains 12 residues. Germline V gene sequence: CDR1 DFQATT, CDR2 SNEGSKA (reference sequence).

This clonotype turned up a few times. This chain uses TRBV6-6 with TRBJ2-5, with 7 bases aligning to TRBD1. The germline V gene encodes CDR1 MNHNY and CDR2 SVGAGI (reference sequence). Losses at the gene ends were 4 bases for V and 4 bases for J; bases not matched to a gene: 9. The CDR3 covers 15 residues. The CDR3 protein is CASSSRQGGGETQYF. CDR3 nucleotide sequence: TGTGCCAGCAGTTCCCGACAGGGTGGGGGAGAGACCCAGTACTTC.

This clonotype turned up a few times. This sequence joins TRBV5-1 and TRBJ2-3, with TRBD1 matching 7 bases. Germline V gives CDR1 SGHRS, CDR2 YFSETQ. V lost 2 bases to trimming and J lost 0 bases; unmatched junction nucleotides: 3. The CDR3 is made up of 15 amino acids. The CDR3 coding sequence is TGCGCCAGCAGCTTCACGGGACAGAGCACAGATACGCAGTATTTT. The encoded protein is CASSFTGQSTDTQYF.

This clonotype was counted a few times. V gene TRBV12-3 or TRBV12-4 combines with J gene TRBJ1-5, with 7 bases that match TRBD1. V shed 5 bases and J 9 bases; nucleotides not matched to a gene: 10. This CDR3 has 14 residues. DNA of the CDR3: TGTGCCAGCAGTACCTGGGACAGCGGCTGGCCCCAGCATTTT. Its translation is CASSTWDSGWPQHF.

The chain carries TRBV29-1 and TRBJ1-2; D is undetermined. Trimming pared 4 bases from V and 0 bases from J, leaving 15 bases between. The CDR3 length is 15 residues. The V gene's germline CDR1 is SQVTM and CDR2 ANQGSEA. CDR3 DNA: TGCAGCGTTGTCCCCACAGACGCCTCTAACTATGGCTACACCTTC. Protein product: CSVVPTDASNYGYTF.

This clonotype was seen repeatedly, ten times or more. This chain uses TRBV12-3 or TRBV12-4 with TRBJ2-5; D unresolved. V dropped 9 bases and J dropped 5 bases, with 13 bases sitting between them. The length of the CDR3 is 12 residues. Here the CDR3 DNA reads TGTGCCAGTTCTCCCAATGTGGAGACCCAGTACTTC. Amino acids: CASSPNVETQYF.

A few counts support this clonotype. V and J are TRBV3-1 and TRBJ1-2; the D gene is possibly TRBD1 (5 bases). Germline V lookup: CDR1 LGHDT, CDR2 YNNKEL (reference sequence). The CDR3 runs 14 residues. Trimming removed 1 base from V and 8 bases from J, with 14 bases in between. The chain's CDR3 is CASSQVGQGKGYTF. The CDR3, as DNA: TGTGCCAGCAGCCAAGTTGGCCAGGGAAAGGGCTACACCTTC. Combining the CDR3 with reference TRBV3-1 and TRBJ1-2 gives the whole variable domain DTAVSQTPKYLVTQMGNDKSIKCEQNLGHDTMYWYKQDSKKFLKIMFSYNNKELIINETVPNRFSPKSPDKAHLNLHINSLELGDSAVYFCASSQVGQGKGYTFGSGTRLTVV.

This clonotype was found a few times. This rearrangement joins TRBV14 to TRBJ2-5; D is undetermined. The germline CDR1 and CDR2 sequences are SGHDN and FVKESK. V lost 0 bases, J lost 0 bases, and 11 bases lay in between. The CDR3 extends over 16 amino acids. The CDR3 DNA reads as TGTGCCAGCAGCCAAGATCTTAGCCCGTACCAAGAGACCCAGTACTTC. Translating gives CASSQDLSPYQETQYF.

In DNA form, the CDR3 reads TGTGCCAGCAGTGGCCCGGGGCACTTTAATTACGGGTACACCTTC. As protein: CASSGPGHFNYGYTF. The chain joins TRBV27 to TRBJ1-2; tentatively, D is TRBD1 (5 bases). The CDR3 spans 15 residues. Germline-derived CDR1 and CDR2 are MNHEY and SMNVEV (reference sequence). Trimming took off 5 bases at V and 11 bases at J, with 24 bases between the two ends.

This rearrangement joins TRBV2 to TRBJ2-1; possible D gene TRBD1, 6 bases. The V end was cut by 7 bases, the J end by 6 bases, with 10 bases between. The CDR3 is 12 residues long. Looked up from germline, CDR1 is SNHLY and CDR2 is FYNNEI. CDR3 nucleotides: TGTGCCAGCAAAACAGGGCTCAATGAGCAGTTCTTC. Translation gives CASKTGLNEQFF.

The chain couples TRBV6-1 to TRBJ2-5; 10 bases align to TRBD2. The CDR3 sequence is 13 residues long. Losses at the gene ends were 9 bases for V and 5 bases for J; bases not matched to a gene: 6. Germline V gene sequence: CDR1 MNHNS, CDR2 SASEGT. For the CDR3, the DNA is TGTGCCAGTCTGAGCGGGGGGGCGGAGACCCAGTACTTC. It codes for CASLSGGAETQYF.

The gene calls are TRBV3-1 and TRBJ2-5, with 12 positions matching TRBD1. Judging by the DNA end, TRBJ2-7 fits better; the J call may be wrong. CDR1 LGHDT and CDR2 YNNKEL come from the germline V gene (reference sequence). CDR3 length: 15 residues. The CDR3 loop reads CASSLGTGGGYEQYF. CDR3 nucleotide sequence: TGTGCCAGCAGCCTTGGGACAGGGGGCGGCTACGAGCAGTACTTC.

The V and J genes are TRBV18 and TRBJ1-4; TRBD1 matches 7 bases. V lost 3 bases, J lost 7 bases, and 8 bases stayed unmatched. CDR1 and CDR2 from the germline V gene are KGHSH and LQKENI. This CDR3 is built from 15 residues. The CDR3 DNA reads as TGTGCCAGCTCACCTACAGGGGCAAGGAGTGAAAAACTGTTTTTT. The encoded protein is CASSPTGARSEKLFF.

The rearrangement joins TRBV29-1 to TRBJ2-3; no clear D gene. V was trimmed by 5 bases and J by 2 bases, leaving 11 bases between them. The CDR3 covers 13 residues. The germline V gene encodes CDR1 SQVTM and CDR2 ANQGSEA. CDR3 residues: CSVSSHTTDTQYF. The CDR3 bases are TGCAGCGTTAGTAGTCATACCACAGATACGCAGTATTTT.

The CDR3 here is CSAQGLVHYNEQFF. CDR3 sequence (DNA): TGCAGTGCTCAGGGACTAGTCCACTACAATGAGCAGTTCTTC. The chain employs TRBV20-1 and TRBJ2-1, with TRBD2 identical over 8 bases. The J segment lost 3 bases and the V segment lost 5 bases, leaving 6 bases of the junction unmatched. The CDR3 contains 14 residues. Germline V gene sequence: CDR1 DFQATT, CDR2 SNEGSKA (reference sequence).

This clonotype has a handful of counts. The chain recombines TRBV20-1 with TRBJ2-1; D perhaps matches TRBD1 (6 bases). Trimming removed 0 bases from V and 9 bases from J, with 18 bases in between. The CDR3 has 15 amino acids. CDR1 and CDR2 from the germline V gene are DFQATT and SNEGSKA (reference sequence). In DNA, the CDR3 is TGCAGTGCTAGAGAGGGGGCAGGGGAGAATGCTGAGCAGTTCTTC. Protein product: CSAREGAGENAEQFF.

The chain links TRBV12-3 or TRBV12-4 to TRBJ2-3; 14 bases are shared with TRBD2. The CDR3 is 17 amino acids. Germline trimming cut 4 bases from V and 8 bases from J; bases unmatched to any gene: 11. For the CDR3, the DNA is TGTGCCAGCAGTTCACCACCGGGACTAGCGGGGGAGTCTACGCAGTATTTT. Residues: CASSSPPGLAGESTQYF.

This chain uses TRBV9 with TRBJ2-5; no clear D gene. CDR3 length equals 13 residues. Germline V CDR1 and CDR2: SGDLS, YYNGEE. Trimming took 0 bases from V and 4 from J, leaving 7 bases between them. CDR3 protein: CASSVALGETQYF. For the CDR3, the DNA is TGTGCCAGCAGCGTAGCTCTAGGAGAGACCCAGTACTTC. Filled out from reference TRBV9 and TRBJ2-5, the complete variable domain reads DSGVTQTPKHLITATGQRVTLRCSPRSGDLSVYWYQQSLDQGLQFLIQYYNGEERAKGNILERFSAQQFPDLHSELNLSSLELGDSALYFCASSVALGETQYFGPGTRLLVL.

This rearrangement joins TRBV6-1 to TRBJ1-2; D may be TRBD1 (6 bases). The V gene's germline CDR1 is MNHNS and CDR2 SASEGT. This CDR3 is 15 amino acids long. The V end was cut by 2 bases, the J end by 4 bases, with 14 bases between. The CDR3 coding sequence is TGTGCCAGCAGTGAATACTGGGGGGCCGGCTATGGCTACACCTTC. This translates into CASSEYWGAGYGYTF.

This clonotype turned up a few times. The chain couples TRBV5-1 to TRBJ1-4; D is possibly TRBD1 (5 bases). Germline V gene lookup returns CDR1 SGHRS and CDR2 YFSETQ. With 4 bases removed from V and 7 bases from J, the gap between germline ends came to 23 bases. This CDR3 is built from 17 residues. CDR3 nucleotide sequence: TGCGCCAGCAGCCCCGGTGCTGACGGCGGGGGGATTGAAAAACTGTTTTTT. This codes for CASSPGADGGGIEKLFF.

The chain combines TRBV18 with TRBJ2-3, with 9 bases fitting TRBD2. The CDR3 loop spans 15 amino acids. Trimming removed 8 bases from V and 0 bases from J; junction bases left unmatched: 6. From germline, CDR1 is KGHSH and CDR2 LQKENI. The DNA of the CDR3 is TGTGCCAGCCAAAGCGGGGGGCCTAGCACAGATACGCAGTATTTT. Translation: CASQSGGPSTDTQYF.

This clonotype was seen a handful of times. CDR3 coding DNA: TGTGCCAGCAGCCGCGACAAGAGCTCCTACGAGCAGTACTTC. This codes for CASSRDKSSYEQYF. This chain uses TRBV3-1 with TRBJ2-7; D gene uncertain. CDR1 and CDR2 from the germline V gene are LGHDT and YNNKEL (reference sequence). This CDR3 is built from 14 residues. Trimming took 4 bases from V and 0 from J, leaving 10 bases between them.

The chain has TRBV20-1 and TRBJ2-5; 8 nucleotides agree with TRBD1. Judging by the DNA end, TRBJ2-1 fits better; the J call may be wrong. Germline V lookup: CDR1 DFQATT, CDR2 SNEGSKA (reference sequence). The CDR3 sequence is 12 residues long. In nucleotides, the CDR3 is TGCAGTGACAAACAGGGGGTCTATGAGCAGTTCTTC. This sequence encodes CSDKQGVYEQFF.

The rearrangement uses TRBV29-1 and TRBJ2-3; possibly TRBD1 for D (6 bases). Per germline, CDR1 SQVTM and CDR2 ANQGSEA. This CDR3 region has 14 residues. V dropped 2 bases and J dropped 1 base, with 10 bases sitting between them. DNA of the CDR3: TGCAGCGTTGAATGGGACACCCGCACAGATACGCAGTATTTT. It codes for CSVEWDTRTDTQYF.